The present T cell receptor beta chain was sequenced within a study of T cell repertoires in cytomegalovirus infection. Study background: HLA-C-restricted CMV epitopes, recently identified, and well-studied HLA-B-restricted ones were used by the study. General study findings and limits: Dominating the ex vivo response were TCR beta clonotypes that were CMV-specific and HLA-C-restricted.

The CDR3 sequence is 13 residues long. Trimming took off 7 bases at V and 4 bases at J, with 14 bases between the two ends. The germline gives CDR1 SGHTS, CDR2 YDEGEE. As for this clonotype: Its specificity is not known.

TCRdb re-called the reads through MiXCR, storing one row per CDR3 protein. The sample has fewer than 900,000 distinct CDR3 sequences, about 29% seen once. The rearrangement joins TRBV5-8 to TRBJ1-2; D is undetermined. This TCR came from a human donor in good health (CMV status not recorded). Some clones in this sample may be carry-over from other donors' samples. The specimen comprised cultured CD8+ T cells from PBMCs, sampled from culture after CMV antigen stimulation. The CDR3 is CASRDLGVYGYTF. The CDR3 DNA reads as TGTGCCAGCCGGGATTTGGGAGTCTATGGCTACACCTTC.